In this sample, the clone carrying this T cell receptor beta chain turned up a few times. The time point is: patch test 1, 2 weeks after DPC sensitization. Treatment meaning: therapeutic diphenylcyclopropenone sensitization with weekly scalp DPC. These data belong to a study of human T cells and chemical hapten exposure. A single record per CDR3 protein comes from TCRdb applying MiXCR to the RACE reads. This table has 150,000 to 200,000 distinct CDR3 sequences, 13% to 15% appearing once. The CDR3 sequence is 16 residues long. V lost 3 bases and J 1 base, leaving 13 bases between the germline ends. CDR1 MDHEN and CDR2 SYDVKM come from the germline V gene.

The V and J genes are TRBV28 and TRBJ1-5; D is possibly TRBD1 (6 bases). This material consisted of whole blood, taken in connection with sensitization to the hapten diphenylcyclopropenone (DPC). The sequence derives from a young woman with alopecia areata. Some clones in this sample may be carry-over from other donors' samples. CDR3 residues: CASSLSGRGSNQPQHF. Here the CDR3 DNA reads TGTGCCAGCAGTTTGTCGGGAAGGGGGAGCAATCAGCCCCAGCATTTT.